Following are 29 T cell receptor beta chains from one sample sequenced in a study of OX40 agonist ivuxolimab in advanced cancers. Some clones are missing from TCRdb's copy, which holds only in-frame ones; the method was immunoSEQ multiplex PCR. The sample includes around 19,000 clones, 78% of them seen just once. Sequencing was performed on CD4+ or CD8+ T cells sorted from blood, taken in a trial of the OX40 agonist ivuxolimab. These receptors were taken from an adult with an advanced solid tumor such as melanoma, head and neck, liver or kidney cancer.

The chain links TRBV5-1 to TRBJ2-1, with D uncertain. V gave up 1 base and J gave up 6 bases, with 8 bases separating them. Germline V gives CDR1 SGHRS, CDR2 YFSETQ. The CDR3 extends over 13 amino acids. The CDR3: CASSLLPGNEQFF. The DNA of the CDR3 is TGCGCCAGCAGCTTGTTGCCGGGCAATGAGCAGTTCTTC.

The V gene is TRBV7-6, the J gene TRBJ2-1; 7 nucleotides line up with TRBD1. The CDR3 spans 16 residues. Germline V lookup: CDR1 SGHVS, CDR2 FNYEAQ. V shed 1 base and J 0 bases; nucleotides not matched to a gene: 3. This CDR3 reads CASSLGGQSSYNEQFF. In DNA, the CDR3 is TGTGCCAGCAGCTTAGGGGGACAGAGCTCCTACAATGAGCAGTTCTTC.

V usage is TRBV20-1 and J usage is TRBJ2-1, with unresolved D. CDR1 is DFQATT and CDR2 is SNEGSKA in the germline V gene (reference sequence). Between the trimmed V and J ends, which lost 3 bases and 11 bases, there was a span of 8 bases. This CDR3 region has 10 residues. The DNA of the CDR3 is TGCAGTGCTAGCCAATCCCAGCAGTTCTTC. Translating it yields CSASQSQQFF.

This clone was seen more than once but under ten times. The chain employs TRBV5-1 and TRBJ2-5; 7 bases fit TRBD2. The V and J ends lost 7 bases and 0 bases, in that order; junction bases with no gene match: 9. The CDR3 sequence is 15 residues long. Germline V lookup: CDR1 SGHRS, CDR2 YFSETQ. The CDR3 loop reads CASLWEGGNQETQYF. The CDR3 DNA sequence: TGCGCCAGCCTCTGGGAGGGCGGGAACCAAGAGACCCAGTACTTC.

This chain links TRBV2 with TRBJ1-2, with D perhaps matching TRBD1 (5 bases). The CDR3 consists of 12 residues. V dropped 7 bases and J dropped 5 bases, with 11 bases sitting between them. Germline V gene data show CDR1 as SNHLY and CDR2 as FYNNEI. In DNA form, the CDR3 reads TGTGCCAGCAAGGACATGACATATGGCTACACCTTC. Protein: CASKDMTYGYTF.

The chain carries TRBV29-1 and TRBJ1-2; 10 bases fit TRBD1. V dropped 6 bases and J dropped 8; count of bases not matched to a gene: 15. CDR3 size: 15 residues. Germline CDR1 reads SQVTM; CDR2 reads ANQGSEA. The CDR3 region is CSVAEPGTGEWGYTF. The CDR3 coding sequence is TGCAGCGTCGCCGAACCCGGGACAGGGGAATGGGGCTACACCTTC.

The V call is TRBV5-4, the J call TRBJ1-1; 7 bases agree with TRBD1. The length of the CDR3 is 14 residues. After removal of 5 bases from V and 7 bases from J, the junction contained 11 bases not matched to a gene. Germline V gene lookup returns CDR1 SGHNT and CDR2 YYREEE (reference sequence). CDR3 sequence (DNA): TGTGCCAGCAGTGCGGGGACAGCCCTACTTGAAGCTTTCTTT. Translated, it gives CASSAGTALLEAFF.

The CDR3 DNA reads TGTGCCAGCAGCTTAGAATTCGGTCTAGACACCGAGCAGTACTTC. This encodes CASSLEFGLDTEQYF. The chain combines TRBV7-2 with TRBJ2-7, with D unresolved. CDR3 size: 15 residues. With 1 base removed from V and 6 bases from J, the gap between germline ends came to 16 bases. The germline CDR1 and CDR2 sequences are SGHTA and FQGNSA.

This chain connects TRBV7-2 to TRBJ2-5; 7 bases fit TRBD1. V shed 5 bases, J shed 2 bases, and the junction held 8 bases outside the gene matches. Germline V lookup: CDR1 SGHTA, CDR2 FQGNSA. The CDR3 is made up of 15 amino acids. CDR3 protein: CASSPRQGRQETQYF. The CDR3 DNA follows: TGTGCCAGCAGCCCTCGACAGGGTAGGCAAGAGACCCAGTACTTC. The complete variable domain, with remaining parts taken from reference TRBV7-2 and TRBJ2-5, reads GAGVSQSPSNKVTEKGKDVELRCDPISGHTALYWYRQSLGQGLEFLIYFQGNSAPDKSGLPSDRFSAERTGGSVSTLTIQRTQQEDSAVYLCASSPRQGRQETQYFGPGTRLLVL.

V and J are TRBV5-1 and TRBJ2-5; D unclear. CDR1 and CDR2 (germline): SGHRS, YFSETQ. Trimming took 5 bases from V and 2 from J, leaving 16 bases between them. CDR3 size: 15 residues. The chain's CDR3 is CASSTGSLGQETQYF. The CDR3 DNA is TGCGCCAGCAGTACCGGGTCCCTTGGGCAAGAGACCCAGTACTTC.

V gene TRBV11-3 combines with J gene TRBJ2-1, with 14 bases fitting TRBD2. This CDR3 region has 17 residues. Trimming cost V 4 bases and J 7 bases; bases outside gene matches: 9. Germline V gene sequence: CDR1 SGHNT, CDR2 YENEEA. As DNA, the CDR3 is TGTGCCAGCAGCTCCGTACAGGGACTAGCGGGAGTTAATGAGCAGTTCTTC. Translation gives CASSSVQGLAGVNEQFF.

This chain links TRBV2 with TRBJ1-5; 7 nucleotides align to TRBD1. V lost 4 bases and J lost 2; bases outside the gene matches: 5. The CDR3 runs 15 residues. Germline V lookup: CDR1 SNHLY, CDR2 FYNNEI. The CDR3 nucleotides are TGTGCCAGCAGTGTCAGGACAGGTGGCAATCAGCCCCAGCATTTT. Translated: CASSVRTGGNQPQHF.

The chain combines TRBV28 with TRBJ1-1; D is possibly TRBD1 (6 bases). Germline V gene data show CDR1 as MDHEN and CDR2 as SYDVKM. The CDR3 has 17 amino acids. Trimming stripped 4 bases from V and 0 bases from J, with 18 bases between. CDR3 amino acids: CASSYVQGSLMNTEAFF. The DNA for the CDR3 is TGTGCCAGCAGTTACGTACAGGGATCCCTCATGAACACTGAAGCTTTCTTT.

In its sample, this clone was seen once. The chain carries TRBV2 and TRBJ1-4; D possibly corresponds to TRBD1 (5 bases). Germline V gene data show CDR1 as SNHLY and CDR2 as FYNNEI. V was shortened by 6 bases and J by 4 bases, with 6 bases between the two germline ends. This CDR3 is 12 amino acids long. The CDR3 protein is CASRRGNEKLFF. The CDR3 DNA reads as TGTGCCAGCAGAAGGGGTAATGAAAAACTGTTTTTT.

This chain links TRBV21-1 with TRBJ1-5; the table names TRBD1, a call not compared with the DNA. TRBV21-1 is labeled a pseudogene. This CDR3 comprises 17 residues. CDR3: CASSPRVIDRGGQPQHF. The CDR3 DNA reads as TGTGCCAGCAGCCCCCGCGTAATTGACAGGGGGGGTCAGCCCCAGCATTTT.

This clone was counted between two and nine times. The chain employs TRBV9 and TRBJ1-1; D possibly corresponds to TRBD1 (6 bases). The germline V and J ends were trimmed by 0 bases and 3 bases, with 12 bases remaining between them. This CDR3 spans 15 amino acids. Germline CDR1 reads SGDLS; CDR2 reads YYNGEE. The CDR3 spells CASSVGSGADTEAFF. The CDR3 region has the DNA TGTGCCAGCAGCGTAGGATCGGGGGCTGACACTGAAGCTTTCTTT.

The V and J genes are TRBV18 and TRBJ2-3, with 7 nucleotides matching TRBD2. The CDR3 is made up of 14 amino acids. CDR1 is KGHSH, CDR2 LQKENI, per germline. V was clipped by 6 bases and J by 4 bases; unmatched bases: 7. The CDR3, as DNA: TGTGCCAGCTCCGGCGGGAGTTGGCCAGATACGCAGTATTTT. Residues: CASSGGSWPDTQYF.

The chain is built from TRBV14 and TRBJ2-7; 8 nucleotides align to TRBD1. This CDR3 region has 14 residues. V lost 1 base, J lost 6 bases, and 5 bases stayed unmatched. Germline CDR1 is SGHDN and CDR2 is FVKESK. DNA for the CDR3: TGTGCCAGCAGCCAAGGGACAGGGAGGTTCGAGCAGTACTTC. This sequence encodes CASSQGTGRFEQYF.

V is TRBV28 and J is TRBJ1-1; D is uncertain. Looked up from germline, CDR1 is MDHEN and CDR2 is SYDVKM. V was trimmed by 3 bases and J by 8 bases, leaving 10 bases between them. This CDR3 is 12 amino acids long. The CDR3 protein is CASSFGRYEAFF. CDR3 DNA: TGTGCCAGCAGTTTTGGGCGTTACGAAGCTTTCTTT. The full variable domain, rest sourced from reference TRBV28 and TRBJ1-1, is DVKVTQSSRYLVKRTGEKVFLECVQDMDHENMFWYRQDPGLGLRLIYFSYDVKMKEKGDIPEGYSVSREKKERFSLILESASTNQTSMYLCASSFGRYEAFFGQGTRLTVV.

The chain combines TRBV7-9 with TRBJ2-1; TRBD2 agrees at 7 bases. There are 16 residues in the CDR3. Germline trimming cut 3 bases from V and 7 bases from J; bases unmatched to any gene: 12. Germline CDR1 and CDR2: SEHNR and FQNEAQ (reference sequence). CDR3 region: CASSFPPGGRDNEQFF. DNA of the CDR3: TGTGCCAGCAGCTTCCCCCCTGGCGGGAGAGATAATGAGCAGTTCTTC.

The chain links TRBV14 to TRBJ1-6, with a tentative D call TRBD1 (6 bases). V was shortened by 9 bases and J by 7 bases, with 16 bases between the two germline ends. Per the germline V gene, CDR1 is SGHDN and CDR2 is FVKESK. This CDR3 region has 14 residues. This CDR3 is CASRGQLFNSPLHF. For the CDR3, the DNA is TGTGCCAGTCGGGGGCAGCTATTCAATTCACCCCTCCACTTT.

The chain combines TRBV19 with TRBJ2-1; 8 bases are a match to TRBD2. CDR1 is LNHDA, CDR2 SQIVND, per germline (reference sequence). Trimming cost V 2 bases and J 6 bases; bases outside gene matches: 6. The CDR3 consists of 15 residues. CDR3 in amino acids: CASSISAGEGNEQFF. The CDR3 coding sequence is TGTGCCAGTAGTATATCAGCGGGAGAGGGCAATGAGCAGTTCTTC.

Here the CDR3 DNA reads TGCGCCAGCAGCCAACGGGGCCTACAGAACACTGAAGCTTTCTTT. Its protein product is CASSQRGLQNTEAFF. This rearrangement joins TRBV4-3 to TRBJ1-1; TRBD1 might be the D (5 bases). The CDR3 consists of 15 residues. Germline CDR1 reads LGHNA; CDR2 reads YSLEER. V gave up 2 bases and J gave up 1 base, with 11 bases separating them.

A few counts support this clone. The rearrangement joins TRBV9 to TRBJ2-7; a possible D gene is TRBD2 (6 bases). CDR3 size: 17 residues. In germline, CDR1 is SGDLS, CDR2 YYNGEE. Trimming took 4 bases from V and 3 from J, leaving 23 bases between them. This CDR3 is CASSSSLSGGSRYEQYF. In DNA, the CDR3 is TGTGCCAGCAGCTCATCATTATCCGGGGGATCTCGCTACGAGCAGTACTTC.

This chain links TRBV2 with TRBJ1-1; D not certain. CDR3 size: 13 residues. Trimming removed 6 bases at V and 4 bases at J, with 12 bases between. CDR1 and CDR2 from the germline V gene are SNHLY and FYNNEI. The CDR3 sequence: CASSQEGGTEAFF. For the CDR3, the DNA is TGTGCCAGCAGCCAAGAGGGAGGCACTGAAGCTTTCTTT.

This chain uses TRBV5-1 with TRBJ2-7, with TRBD2 as a possible D gene (5 bases). Germline loops: CDR1 SGHRS, CDR2 YFSETQ. CDR3 size: 16 residues. Trimming removed 4 bases from V and 1 base from J, with 18 bases in between. The CDR3 sequence: CASSPGSSAYSYEQYF. The CDR3 coding sequence is TGCGCCAGCAGCCCGGGGTCCTCAGCTTATTCCTACGAGCAGTACTTC.

The gene calls are TRBV5-1 and TRBJ1-5; D is unclear. Deletions cut 4 bases from V and 7 bases from J, with 18 bases between. Per the germline V gene, CDR1 is SGHRS and CDR2 is YFSETQ. CDR3 length equals 15 residues. Here the CDR3 reads CASSPGVLGGQPQHF. CDR3 sequence (DNA): TGCGCCAGCAGCCCCGGGGTCTTAGGTGGGCAGCCCCAGCATTTT.

The chain employs TRBV5-4 and TRBJ2-3; TRBD2 matches at 8 bases. Looked up from germline, CDR1 is SGHNT and CDR2 is YYREEE (reference sequence). J lost 7 bases, V lost 2 bases, and 12 bases had no gene match. The CDR3 runs to 16 residues. The CDR3 region has the DNA TGTGCCAGCAGCTTCACCGGCCGGGGGGGGTGGAATACGCAGTATTTT. It is translated as CASSFTGRGGWNTQYF.

The genes are TRBV28 and TRBJ1-2; a possible D gene is TRBD1 (5 bases). Germline lookup yields CDR1 MDHEN and CDR2 SYDVKM. Deletions cut 7 bases from V and 4 bases from J, with 13 bases between. The CDR3 sequence is 13 residues long. CDR3 sequence (DNA): TGTGCCAGCACCCAGGCGGGGGTCTATGGCTACACCTTC. This codes for CASTQAGVYGYTF.